What follows are 31 T cell receptor beta chains derived from one specimen sequenced in a study of yellow fever vaccine responses in identical twins. TCRdb redid the calling of the RT-PCR reads with MiXCR, one entry per CDR3 protein. The table records over 20,000 distinct CDR3 sequences, around four fifths of them present only once. Source: T cells from blood (PBMCs), unsorted or a sorted subset (not recorded which), taken before or after yellow fever vaccination (not recorded which). The receptors were sampled from a woman aged 18-29 years who received the yellow fever vaccine.

The chain carries TRBV3-1 and TRBJ2-1; 9 nucleotides match TRBD2. CDR3 length equals 14 residues. Germline V lookup: CDR1 LGHDT, CDR2 YNNKEL (reference sequence). Trimming at V came to 6 bases and at J to 8 bases, leaving 8 bases not matched to a gene. The CDR3 DNA is TGTGCCAGCAGGATTAGCGGGAGTAAGGATGAGCAGTTCTTC. It encodes CASRISGSKDEQFF.

This rearrangement joins TRBV28 to TRBJ1-1; a weak D match, TRBD1 (6 bases). CDR1 is MDHEN, CDR2 SYDVKM, per germline. This CDR3 region has 16 residues. Trimming took 3 bases from V and 5 from J, leaving 19 bases between them. The CDR3 here is CASSFGGTSRRTEAFF. Here the CDR3 DNA reads TGTGCCAGCAGTTTTGGCGGGACATCCCGGCGGACTGAAGCTTTCTTT.

The J gene is TRBJ2-7, the V gene TRBV29-1; D is ambiguous. V was clipped by 1 base and J by 4 bases, with 8 bases between them. Looked up from germline, CDR1 is SQVTM and CDR2 is ANQGSEA. The CDR3 contains 12 residues. CDR3 nucleotide sequence: TGCAGCGTTGAAGGACGGCCTTACGAGCAGTACTTC. This codes for CSVEGRPYEQYF.

This clonotype was seen once. The chain joins TRBV7-9 to TRBJ1-2, with D maybe TRBD1 (5 bases). V lost 5 bases, J lost 4 bases, and 11 bases lay in between. Germline V gives CDR1 SEHNR, CDR2 FQNEAQ (reference sequence). The CDR3 consists of 13 residues. The CDR3 nucleotides are TGTGCCAGCAGCCCAGGGACGGGCTATGGCTACACCTTC. It specifies CASSPGTGYGYTF.

This rearrangement joins TRBV7-9 to TRBJ2-1, with 12 bases matching TRBD2. The CDR3 has 18 residues. The ends lost 3 bases at V and 3 bases at J; junction bases unmatched: 9. In germline, CDR1 is SEHNR, CDR2 FQNEAQ (reference sequence). The CDR3: CASSFSPGLAGLYNEQFF. The CDR3, as DNA: TGTGCCAGCAGCTTTAGCCCGGGACTAGCGGGTCTCTACAATGAGCAGTTCTTC.

The gene calls are TRBV5-1 and TRBJ2-5, with D hard to call. The V and J ends lost 2 bases and 1 base respectively, with 6 bases between them. The CDR3 extends over 13 amino acids. Germline V gene lookup returns CDR1 SGHRS and CDR2 YFSETQ. The DNA for the CDR3 is TGCGCCAGCAGCTTTGACCCCCAAGAGACCCAGTACTTC. Translated: CASSFDPQETQYF.

The chain carries TRBV11-1 and TRBJ2-1; D unresolved. V lost 5 bases to trimming and J lost 0 bases, with 14 bases between them. The germline gives CDR1 SGHAT, CDR2 FQDESV (reference sequence). This CDR3 region has 16 residues. Here the CDR3 reads CASSPPKISSYNEQFF. CDR3 sequence (DNA): TGTGCCAGCAGCCCACCTAAGATCAGCTCCTACAATGAGCAGTTCTTC.

The chain recombines TRBV11-3 with TRBJ1-2, with D tentatively TRBD1 (6 bases). CDR3 size: 14 residues. Germline assignment: CDR1 SGHNT and CDR2 YENEEA. V was trimmed by 0 bases and J by 4 bases, leaving 9 bases between them. The CDR3 DNA reads as TGTGCCAGCAGCTTAGAACAGGGCCTCTATGGCTACACCTTC. Translation: CASSLEQGLYGYTF.

The V and J genes are TRBV7-6 and TRBJ2-4; perhaps TRBD2 as D (5 bases). Trimming removed 1 base at V and 1 base at J, with 14 bases between. This CDR3 is 17 amino acids long. CDR1 SGHVS and CDR2 FNYEAQ come from the germline V gene. CDR3 in DNA: TGTGCCAGCAGCTTAGTTTACTCGAGGGATGCCAAAAACATTCAGTACTTC. This sequence encodes CASSLVYSRDAKNIQYF. Variable domain in full (rest from reference TRBV7-6 and TRBJ2-4): GAGVSQSPRYKVTKRGQDVALRCDPISGHVSLYWYRQALGQGPEFLTYFNYEAQQDKSGLPNDRFSAERPEGSISTLTIQRTEQRDSAMYRCASSLVYSRDAKNIQYFGAGTRLSVL.

This clonotype has more than one count but fewer than ten. J is TRBJ1-1 and V is TRBV20-1; no firm D call. Germline V gene sequence: CDR1 DFQATT, CDR2 SNEGSKA (reference sequence). The CDR3 spans 13 residues. In nucleotides, the CDR3 is TGCATCCCCCAACCCCTAGATAACACTGAAGCTTTCTTT. This sequence encodes CIPQPLDNTEAFF.

The J gene is TRBJ1-1, the V gene TRBV28; D ambiguous. Germline CDR1 MDHEN, CDR2 SYDVKM. The ends were cut back, 4 bases at V and 0 bases at J, with 3 bases in the middle. CDR3 length: 12 residues. This CDR3 reads CASSWLNTEAFF. CDR3 bases: TGTGCCAGCAGTTGGCTGAACACTGAAGCTTTCTTT.

This rearrangement joins TRBV5-6 to TRBJ1-2; D is perhaps TRBD1 (6 bases). Germline CDR1 is SGHDT and CDR2 is YYEEEE. V was shortened by 2 bases and J by 4 bases, with 15 bases between the two germline ends. The CDR3 is made up of 15 amino acids. CDR3 DNA sequence: TGTGCCAGCAGCTTTGACTCCGGGGGCTTCTATGGCTACACCTTC. Translating gives CASSFDSGGFYGYTF. Together with reference TRBV5-6 and TRBJ1-2, the CDR3 gives the full variable domain: DAGVTQSPTHLIKTRGQQVTLRCSPKSGHDTVSWYQQALGQGPQFIFQYYEEEERQRGNFPDRFSGHQFPNYSSELNVNALLLGDSALYLCASSFDSGGFYGYTFGSGTRLTVV.

This clonotype came up a few times. The rearrangement joins TRBV4-2 to TRBJ2-7; D ambiguous. The length of the CDR3 is 15 residues. V was cut by 3 bases and J by 2 bases, with 14 bases left in between. Germline V lookup: CDR1 LGHNA, CDR2 YNFKEQ. The CDR3 loop is CASSQALDGTYEQYF. In nucleotides, the CDR3 is TGTGCCAGCAGCCAGGCCTTAGACGGTACCTACGAGCAGTACTTC.

This rearrangement joins TRBV7-8 to TRBJ2-1; D possibly corresponds to TRBD2 (6 bases). The germline gives CDR1 SGHVS, CDR2 FQNEAQ. The CDR3 spans 15 residues. Trimming left V 5 bases short and J 4 bases short, with 15 bases between. CDR3 in amino acids: CASSVAGGRYNEQFF. The CDR3 region has the DNA TGTGCCAGCAGCGTCGCTGGAGGGAGGTACAATGAGCAGTTCTTC.

The CDR3 coding sequence is TGTGCCAGCTCACCAGTTGAGGGGAATGGCTACACCTTC. Its translation is CASSPVEGNGYTF. This rearrangement joins TRBV18 to TRBJ1-2, with a tentative D call TRBD1 (5 bases). The CDR3 is 13 residues long. V shed 2 bases and J shed 6 bases, with 10 bases lying between them. Per germline, CDR1 KGHSH and CDR2 LQKENI.

The CDR3 is CASSDPQGFSDTQYF. CDR3 nucleotides: TGCGCCAGCAGTGATCCTCAGGGTTTTTCAGATACGCAGTATTTT. This chain links TRBV10-1 with TRBJ2-3, with a tentative D call TRBD1 (5 bases). CDR1 is WNHNN and CDR2 is SYGVQD in the germline V gene (reference sequence). V lost 3 bases to trimming and J lost 4 bases, with 14 bases between them. CDR3 size: 15 residues.

This clonotype was found a few times. The CDR3 region is CASRVQGATNEKLFF. The DNA of the CDR3 is TGTGCCAGCAGGGTACAGGGGGCAACTAATGAAAAACTGTTTTTT. V is TRBV12-3 or TRBV12-4 and J is TRBJ1-4; 8 bases agree with TRBD1. V dropped 6 bases and J dropped 0; count of bases not matched to a gene: 3. The CDR3 loop spans 15 amino acids.

The CDR3 region is CASSYQGGNTEAFF. The CDR3 DNA sequence: TGTGCCAGCAGTTACCAGGGGGGGAACACTGAAGCTTTCTTT. V and J are TRBV27 and TRBJ1-1, with 7 bases aligning to TRBD1. The CDR3 is 14 amino acids. Germline assignment: CDR1 MNHEY and CDR2 SMNVEV (reference sequence). V shed 4 bases, J shed 1 base, and the junction held 3 bases outside the gene matches.

The chain carries TRBV2 and TRBJ1-2; no reliable D call. Germline CDR1 SNHLY, CDR2 FYNNEI. V lost 6 bases and J 4 bases, leaving 12 bases between the germline ends. The CDR3 runs 13 residues. The CDR3 bases are TGTGCCAGCAGCAATTCGGGCATCTATGGCTACACCTTC. This gives the protein CASSNSGIYGYTF. Complete variable domain (other parts from reference TRBV2 and TRBJ1-2): EPEVTQTPSHQVTQMGQEVILRCVPISNHLYFYWYRQILGQKVEFLVSFYNNEISEKSEIFDDQFSVERPDGSNFTLKIRSTKLEDSAMYFCASSNSGIYGYTFGSGTRLTVV.

The CDR3 bases are TGTGCCAGCAGCGTAGAGGAAGGGTATAGGTCACCCCTCCACTTT. It yields the protein CASSVEEGYRSPLHF. The V and J genes are TRBV9 and TRBJ1-6, with no clear D. The CDR3 runs 15 residues. The V end lost 0 bases, the J end lost 10 bases, and 14 bases lay between the germline ends. Germline-derived CDR1 and CDR2 are SGDLS and YYNGEE.

The rearrangement links TRBV2 to TRBJ2-1; the D is unclear. With 7 bases removed from V and 9 bases from J, the gap between germline ends came to 10 bases. The CDR3 is 11 amino acids. CDR1 is SNHLY, CDR2 FYNNEI, per germline. This CDR3 reads CASTSRLEQFF. DNA for the CDR3: TGTGCCAGCACTAGTCGCCTTGAGCAGTTCTTC. The whole variable domain, filled in from reference TRBV2 and TRBJ2-1, reads EPEVTQTPSHQVTQMGQEVILRCVPISNHLYFYWYRQILGQKVEFLVSFYNNEISEKSEIFDDQFSVERPDGSNFTLKIRSTKLEDSAMYFCASTSRLEQFFGPGTRLTVL.

Points on this clonotype: Mismatch with germline at one junction end may stem from a read error. The rearrangement uses TRBV7-9 and TRBJ2-7, with 9 bases aligning to TRBD1. CDR1 is SEHNR and CDR2 is FQNEAQ in the germline V gene (reference sequence). This CDR3 is built from 16 residues. CDR3 region: CASSLVTGQGSYGQYF. CDR3 DNA: TGTGCCAGCAGCTTAGTGACGGGACAGGGCTCCTACGGGCAGTACTTC.

With respect to this clonotype: One end of the junction does not line up with germline, which may come from a read error. This chain connects TRBV4-2 to TRBJ2-3; a weak D match, TRBD2 (6 bases). The CDR3 is 19 residues long. Germline-derived CDR1 and CDR2 are LGHNA and YNFKEQ. The CDR3 DNA follows: TGTGCCAGCAGCGAAGAGGATATGCGACTAGTCCTATACACAGATACGCAGTATTTT. Residues: CASSEEDMRLVLYTDTQYF.

This clonotype came up a few times. The chain joins TRBV29-1 to TRBJ2-7; D unresolved. Per germline, CDR1 SQVTM and CDR2 ANQGSEA. CDR3 length equals 12 residues. The V and J ends lost 0 bases and 6 bases respectively, with 9 bases between them. The CDR3 here is CSVEDIVGEQYV. In DNA, the CDR3 is TGCAGCGTTGAAGACATAGTTGGCGAGCAGTACGTC.

The chain has TRBV5-6 and TRBJ2-5, with 10 positions matching TRBD2. CDR3 length equals 16 residues. Germline V lookup: CDR1 SGHDT, CDR2 YYEEEE. After removal of 2 bases from V and 5 bases from J, the junction contained 9 bases not matched to a gene. The CDR3, as DNA: TGTGCCAGCAGCTTATTTGATAGCGGGAGGACCGAGACCCAGTACTTC. Amino acids: CASSLFDSGRTETQYF.

Concerning this clonotype: Germline is not matched at one junction end, which may reflect a read error. The V and J genes are TRBV4-3 and TRBJ2-5; possible D gene TRBD1, 6 bases. Germline CDR1 LGHNA, CDR2 YSLEER. This CDR3 spans 14 amino acids. CDR3 DNA: TGCGCCAGCAGCCAAGATTGGCTCGACAGGAGGCAGTGGTTC. It is translated as CASSQDWLDRRQWF.

A remark on this clonotype: A read error is likely, as this CDR3 ends without the conserved phenylalanine or tryptophan. The DNA is omitted, as the CDR3 cannot be located on it reliably, and the CDR3 follows TCRdb's listing. J is TRBJ2-5 and V is TRBV7-9. From its first to its last residue, the CDR3 has 8 amino acids. Looked up from germline, CDR1 is SEHNR and CDR2 is FQNEAQ (reference sequence). CDR3 loop: CASSSGEV.

The chain uses TRBV7-9 and TRBJ2-1; no clear D. V lost 6 bases, J lost 5 bases, and 5 bases lay in between. This CDR3 comprises 11 residues. CDR1 is SEHNR, CDR2 FQNEAQ, per germline (reference sequence). DNA of the CDR3: TGTGCCAGCAGTTCCCACAATGAGCAGTTCTTC. It translates to CASSSHNEQFF.

This sequence joins TRBV20-1 and TRBJ1-2; no clear D gene. Germline CDR1 and CDR2: DFQATT and SNEGSKA (reference sequence). V lost 5 bases and J 2 bases, leaving 15 bases between the germline ends. This CDR3 is built from 14 residues. CDR3 loop: CSAPTQTVNYGYTF. The DNA for the CDR3 is TGCAGTGCTCCAACACAAACAGTAAACTATGGCTACACCTTC.

This clonotype was recorded once. The chain uses TRBV12-3 or TRBV12-4 and TRBJ2-1; 7 bases match TRBD1. Trimming cost V 6 bases and J 4 bases; bases outside gene matches: 3. CDR3 length equals 13 residues. Written as DNA, the CDR3 is TGTGCCAGCAGAAGACAGGGTTACAATGAGCAGTTCTTC. Its protein is CASRRQGYNEQFF.

The CDR3 sequence is CASSPDRTENQETQYF. DNA of the CDR3: TGTGCCAGCTCACCGGACAGGACGGAAAACCAAGAGACCCAGTACTTC. The V call is TRBV18, the J call TRBJ2-5; 7 positions match TRBD1. Trimming removed 3 bases from V and 0 bases from J; junction bases left unmatched: 7. Germline lookup yields CDR1 KGHSH and CDR2 LQKENI. The CDR3 is 16 amino acids.